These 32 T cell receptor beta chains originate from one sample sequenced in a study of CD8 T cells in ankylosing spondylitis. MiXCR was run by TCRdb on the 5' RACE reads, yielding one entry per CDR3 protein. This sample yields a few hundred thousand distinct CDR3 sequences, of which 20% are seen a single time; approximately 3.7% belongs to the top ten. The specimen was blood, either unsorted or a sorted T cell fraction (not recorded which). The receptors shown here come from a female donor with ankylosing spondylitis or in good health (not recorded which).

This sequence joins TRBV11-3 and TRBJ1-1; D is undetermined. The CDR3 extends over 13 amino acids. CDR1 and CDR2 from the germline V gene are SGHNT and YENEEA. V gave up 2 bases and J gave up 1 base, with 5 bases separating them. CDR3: CASSLMSNTEAFF. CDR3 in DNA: TGTGCCAGCAGCTTAATGTCGAACACTGAAGCTTTCTTT.

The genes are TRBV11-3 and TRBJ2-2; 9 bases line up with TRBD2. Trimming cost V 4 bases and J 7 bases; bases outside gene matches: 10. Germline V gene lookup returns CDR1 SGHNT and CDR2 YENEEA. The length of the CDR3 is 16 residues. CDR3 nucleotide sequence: TGTGCCAGCAGCTCTCGGGGTAGCGGGAGCGGCGGGGAGCTGTTTTTT. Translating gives CASSSRGSGSGGELFF.

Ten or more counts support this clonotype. CDR3 sequence (DNA): TGCGCCAGCAGCTTGCAAGCCTCGAACACTGAAGCTTTCTTT. Translation gives CASSLQASNTEAFF. This sequence joins TRBV5-1 and TRBJ1-1; D is uncertain. V was pared by 1 base and J by 1 base, with 8 bases between. The CDR3 runs to 14 residues. CDR1 is SGHRS and CDR2 is YFSETQ in the germline V gene.

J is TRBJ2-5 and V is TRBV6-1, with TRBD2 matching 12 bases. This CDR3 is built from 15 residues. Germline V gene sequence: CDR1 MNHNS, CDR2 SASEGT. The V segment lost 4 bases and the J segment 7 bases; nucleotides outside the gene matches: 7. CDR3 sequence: CASSGTSGNYGTQYF. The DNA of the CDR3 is TGTGCCAGCAGTGGGACTAGCGGGAACTATGGGACCCAGTACTTC.

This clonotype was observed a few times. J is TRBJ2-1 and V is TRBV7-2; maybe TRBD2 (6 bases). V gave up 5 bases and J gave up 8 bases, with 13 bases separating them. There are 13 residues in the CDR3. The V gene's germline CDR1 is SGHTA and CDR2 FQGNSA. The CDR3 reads CASSTTREDEQFF. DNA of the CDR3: TGTGCCAGCAGCACGACCAGGGAGGATGAGCAGTTCTTC. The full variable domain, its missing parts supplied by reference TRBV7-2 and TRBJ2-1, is GAGVSQSPSNKVTEKGKDVELRCDPISGHTALYWYRQSLGQGLEFLIYFQGNSAPDKSGLPSDRFSAERTGGSVSTLTIQRTQQEDSAVYLCASSTTREDEQFFGPGTRLTVL.

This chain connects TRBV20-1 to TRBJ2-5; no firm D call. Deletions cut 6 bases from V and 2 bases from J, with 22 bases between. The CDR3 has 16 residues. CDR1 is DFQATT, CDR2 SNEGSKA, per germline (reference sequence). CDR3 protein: CSARRTLGPSQETQYF. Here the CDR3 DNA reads TGCAGTGCGAGAAGGACGCTTGGGCCTTCACAAGAGACCCAGTACTTC.

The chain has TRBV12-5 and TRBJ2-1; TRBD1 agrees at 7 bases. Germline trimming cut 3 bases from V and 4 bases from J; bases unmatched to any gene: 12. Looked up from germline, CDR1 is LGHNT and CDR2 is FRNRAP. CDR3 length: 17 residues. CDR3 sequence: CASGLPHTRGPYNEQFF. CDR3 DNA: TGTGCTAGTGGTTTACCTCACACGAGGGGGCCTTACAATGAGCAGTTCTTC.

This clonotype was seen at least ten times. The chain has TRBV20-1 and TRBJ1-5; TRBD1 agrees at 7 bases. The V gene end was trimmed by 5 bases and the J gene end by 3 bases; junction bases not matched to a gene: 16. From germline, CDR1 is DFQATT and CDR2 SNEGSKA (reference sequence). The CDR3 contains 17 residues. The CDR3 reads CSAYGTAPGPLNQPQHF. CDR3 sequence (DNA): TGCAGTGCTTATGGGACAGCCCCTGGACCCCTCAATCAGCCCCAGCATTTT.

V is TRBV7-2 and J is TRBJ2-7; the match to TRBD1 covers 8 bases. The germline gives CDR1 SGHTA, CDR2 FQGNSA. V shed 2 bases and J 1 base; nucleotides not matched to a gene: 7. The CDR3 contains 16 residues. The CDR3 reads CASSLIGQGHSYEQYF. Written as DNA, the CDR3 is TGTGCCAGCAGCTTAATAGGACAGGGTCATTCCTACGAGCAGTACTTC.

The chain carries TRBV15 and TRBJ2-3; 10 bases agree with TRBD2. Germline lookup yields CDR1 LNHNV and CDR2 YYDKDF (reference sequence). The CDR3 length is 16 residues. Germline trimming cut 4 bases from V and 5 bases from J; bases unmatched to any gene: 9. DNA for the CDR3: TGTGCCACCAGCACATTATTAGCGGGAGGAAGAGATACGCAGTATTTT. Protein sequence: CATSTLLAGGRDTQYF. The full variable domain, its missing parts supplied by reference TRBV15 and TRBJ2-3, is DAMVIQNPRYQVTQFGKPVTLSCSQTLNHNVMYWYQQKSSQAPKLLFHYYDKDFNNEADTPDNFQSRRPNTSFCFLDIRSPGLGDTAMYLCATSTLLAGGRDTQYFGPGTRLTVL.

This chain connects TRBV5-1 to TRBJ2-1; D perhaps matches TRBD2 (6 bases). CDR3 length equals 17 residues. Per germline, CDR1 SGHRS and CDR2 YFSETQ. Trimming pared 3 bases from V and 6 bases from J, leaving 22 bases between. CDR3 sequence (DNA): TGCGCCAGCAGCTCATTTATTAGCGGTGCGGTAGGCAATGAGCAGTTCTTC. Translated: CASSSFISGAVGNEQFF.

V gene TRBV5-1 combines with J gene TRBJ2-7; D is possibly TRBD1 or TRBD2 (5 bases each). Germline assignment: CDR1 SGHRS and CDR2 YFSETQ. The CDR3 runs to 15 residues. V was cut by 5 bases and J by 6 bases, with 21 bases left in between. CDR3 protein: CASRGGFDRFSEQYF. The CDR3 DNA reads TGCGCCAGCAGAGGAGGCTTTGACAGATTTAGCGAGCAGTACTTC.

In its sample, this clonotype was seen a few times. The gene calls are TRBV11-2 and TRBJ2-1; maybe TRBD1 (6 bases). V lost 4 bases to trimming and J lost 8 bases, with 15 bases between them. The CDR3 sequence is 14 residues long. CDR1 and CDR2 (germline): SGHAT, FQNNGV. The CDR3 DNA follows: TGTGCCAGCAGCTCCTTGACAGGTGGTCATGAGCAGTTCTTC. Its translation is CASSSLTGGHEQFF.

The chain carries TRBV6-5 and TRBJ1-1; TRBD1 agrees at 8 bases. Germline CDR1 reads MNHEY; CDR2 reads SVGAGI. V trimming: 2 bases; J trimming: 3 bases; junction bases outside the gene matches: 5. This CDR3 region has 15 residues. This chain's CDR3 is CASSYPTGEYTEAFF. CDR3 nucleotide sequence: TGTGCCAGCAGTTACCCGACAGGGGAGTACACTGAAGCTTTCTTT.

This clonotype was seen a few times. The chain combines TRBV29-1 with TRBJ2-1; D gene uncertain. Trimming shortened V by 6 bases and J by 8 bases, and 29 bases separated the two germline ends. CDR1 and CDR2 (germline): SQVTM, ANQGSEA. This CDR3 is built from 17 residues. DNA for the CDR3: TGCAGCGTGGGCTCCCCCCTTTCTAGATGGGGTGGCTATGAGCAGTTCTTC. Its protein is CSVGSPLSRWGGYEQFF.

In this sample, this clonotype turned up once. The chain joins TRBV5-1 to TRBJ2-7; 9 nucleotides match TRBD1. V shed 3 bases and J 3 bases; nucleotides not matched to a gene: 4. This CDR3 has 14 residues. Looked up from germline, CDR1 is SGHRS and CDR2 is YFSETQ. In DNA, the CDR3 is TGCGCCAGCAGCTCCGGGACAGGGATCTACGAGCAGTACTTC. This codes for CASSSGTGIYEQYF.

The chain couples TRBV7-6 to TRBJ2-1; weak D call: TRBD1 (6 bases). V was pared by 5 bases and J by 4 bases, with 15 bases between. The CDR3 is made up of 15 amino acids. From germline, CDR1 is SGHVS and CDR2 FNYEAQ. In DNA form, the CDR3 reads TGTGCCAGCAGCCAGACAGGTTCCCCATACAATGAGCAGTTCTTC. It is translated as CASSQTGSPYNEQFF.

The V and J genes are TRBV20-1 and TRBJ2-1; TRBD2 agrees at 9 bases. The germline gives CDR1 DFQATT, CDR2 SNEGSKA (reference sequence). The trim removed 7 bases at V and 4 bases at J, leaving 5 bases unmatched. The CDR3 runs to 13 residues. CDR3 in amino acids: CSVATSGYNEQFF. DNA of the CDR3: TGCAGTGTCGCGACTAGCGGATACAATGAGCAGTTCTTC.

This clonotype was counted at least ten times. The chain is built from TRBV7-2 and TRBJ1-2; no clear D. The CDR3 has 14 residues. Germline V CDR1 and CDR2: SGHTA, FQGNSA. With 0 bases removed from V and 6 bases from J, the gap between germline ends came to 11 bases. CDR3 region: CASSLALIRNGYTF. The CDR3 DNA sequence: TGTGCCAGCAGCTTAGCTCTAATTCGTAATGGCTACACCTTC. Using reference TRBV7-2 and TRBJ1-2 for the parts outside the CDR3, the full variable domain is GAGVSQSPSNKVTEKGKDVELRCDPISGHTALYWYRQSLGQGLEFLIYFQGNSAPDKSGLPSDRFSAERTGGSVSTLTIQRTQQEDSAVYLCASSLALIRNGYTFGSGTRLTVV.

This CDR3 reads CASSRRERADTQYF. CDR3 in DNA: TGTGCCAGCTCAAGGAGGGAGCGGGCAGATACGCAGTATTTT. This chain connects TRBV18 to TRBJ2-3; D is perhaps TRBD2 (6 bases). The CDR3 has 14 residues. The V end lost 5 bases, the J end lost 4 bases, and 13 bases lay between the germline ends. Per germline, CDR1 KGHSH and CDR2 LQKENI.

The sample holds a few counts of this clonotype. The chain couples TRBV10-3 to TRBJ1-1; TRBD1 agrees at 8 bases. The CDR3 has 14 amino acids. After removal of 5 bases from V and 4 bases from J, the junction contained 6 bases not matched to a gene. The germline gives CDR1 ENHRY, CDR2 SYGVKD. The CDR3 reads CAISPTGGGTEAFF. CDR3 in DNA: TGTGCCATCAGTCCCACAGGGGGAGGCACTGAAGCTTTCTTT.

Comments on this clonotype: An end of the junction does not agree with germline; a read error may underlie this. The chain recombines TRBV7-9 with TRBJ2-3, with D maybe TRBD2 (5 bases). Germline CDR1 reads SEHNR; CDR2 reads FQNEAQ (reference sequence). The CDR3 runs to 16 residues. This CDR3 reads CASSLALSSTPDTQYF. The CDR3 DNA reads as TGTGCCAGCAGCCTAGCCCTCTCTTCAACCCCAGATACGCAGTATTTT. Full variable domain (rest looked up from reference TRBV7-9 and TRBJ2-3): DTGVSQNPRHKITKRGQNVTFRCDPISEHNRLYWYRQTLGQGPEFLTYFQNEAQLEKSRLLSDRFSAERPKGSFSTLEIQRTEQGDSAMYLCASSLALSSTPDTQYFGPGTRLTVL.

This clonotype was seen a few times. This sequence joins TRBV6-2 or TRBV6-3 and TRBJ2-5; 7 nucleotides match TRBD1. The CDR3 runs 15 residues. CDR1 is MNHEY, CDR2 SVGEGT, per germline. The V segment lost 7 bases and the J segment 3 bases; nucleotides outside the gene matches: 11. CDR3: CASIATGTRKETQYF. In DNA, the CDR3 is TGTGCCAGCATAGCGACAGGGACAAGAAAAGAGACCCAGTACTTC.

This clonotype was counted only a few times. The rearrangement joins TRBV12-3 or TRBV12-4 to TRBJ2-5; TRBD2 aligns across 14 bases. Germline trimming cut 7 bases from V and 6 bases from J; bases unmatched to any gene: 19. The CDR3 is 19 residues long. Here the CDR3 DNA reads TGTGCCAGCATTCCGGGACTAGCGGGAGAAGGTATCCGGACAAAGACCCAGTACTTC. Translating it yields CASIPGLAGEGIRTKTQYF.

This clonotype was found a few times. In nucleotides, the CDR3 is TGCGCCCCCCTCCCGGGACAGGGCACAGATACGCAGTATTTT. This gives the protein CAPLPGQGTDTQYF. The genes are TRBV10-1 and TRBJ2-3, with 8 bases aligning to TRBD1. Germline V gives CDR1 WNHNN, CDR2 SYGVQD (reference sequence). Unmatched junction bases numbered 8, after V lost 11 bases and J lost 1 base. CDR3 length: 14 residues.

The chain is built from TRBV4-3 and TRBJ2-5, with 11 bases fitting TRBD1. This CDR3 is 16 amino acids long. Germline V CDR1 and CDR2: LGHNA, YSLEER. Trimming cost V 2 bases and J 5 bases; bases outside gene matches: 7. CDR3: CASSQSTGTGGETQYF. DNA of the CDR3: TGCGCCAGCAGCCAATCGACCGGGACAGGGGGGGAGACCCAGTACTTC.

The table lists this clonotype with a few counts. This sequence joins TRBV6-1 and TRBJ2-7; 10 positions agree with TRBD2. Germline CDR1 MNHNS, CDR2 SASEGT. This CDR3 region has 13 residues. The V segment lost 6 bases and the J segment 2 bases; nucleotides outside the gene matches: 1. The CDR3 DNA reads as TGTGCCAGCAGACTAGCGGGGACCTACGAGCAGTACTTC. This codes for CASRLAGTYEQYF.

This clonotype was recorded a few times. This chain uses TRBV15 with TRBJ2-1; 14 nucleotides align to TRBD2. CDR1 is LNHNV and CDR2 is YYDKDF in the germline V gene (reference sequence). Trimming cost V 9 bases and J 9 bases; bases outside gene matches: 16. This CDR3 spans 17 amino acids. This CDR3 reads CATRALTGTSGSSEQFF. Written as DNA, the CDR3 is TGTGCCACGCGCGCCTTGACCGGGACTAGCGGGAGCTCTGAGCAGTTCTTC.

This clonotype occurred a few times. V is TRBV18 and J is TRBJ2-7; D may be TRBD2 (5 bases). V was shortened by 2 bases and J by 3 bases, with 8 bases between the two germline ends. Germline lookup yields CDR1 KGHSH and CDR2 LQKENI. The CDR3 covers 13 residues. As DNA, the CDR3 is TGTGCCAGCTCACCATCGGGGATCTACGAGCAGTACTTC. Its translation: CASSPSGIYEQYF.

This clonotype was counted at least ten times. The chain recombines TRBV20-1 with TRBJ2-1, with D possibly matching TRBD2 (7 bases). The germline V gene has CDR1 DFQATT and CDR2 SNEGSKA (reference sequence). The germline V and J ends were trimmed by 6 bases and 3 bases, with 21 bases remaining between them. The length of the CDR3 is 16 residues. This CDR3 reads CSAVRGASPFYNEQFF. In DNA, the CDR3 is TGCAGTGCCGTACGGGGGGCTAGCCCTTTCTACAATGAGCAGTTCTTC.

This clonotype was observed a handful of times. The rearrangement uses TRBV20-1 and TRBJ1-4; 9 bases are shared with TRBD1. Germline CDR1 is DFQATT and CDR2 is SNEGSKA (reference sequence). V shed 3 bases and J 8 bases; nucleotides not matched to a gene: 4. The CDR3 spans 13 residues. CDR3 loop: CSARGDRDEKLFF. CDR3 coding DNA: TGCAGTGCTAGGGGGGACAGGGACGAAAAACTGTTTTTT.

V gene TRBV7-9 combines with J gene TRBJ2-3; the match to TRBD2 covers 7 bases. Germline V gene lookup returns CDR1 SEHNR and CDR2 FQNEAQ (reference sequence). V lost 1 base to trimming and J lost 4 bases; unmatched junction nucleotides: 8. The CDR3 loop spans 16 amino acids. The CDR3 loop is CASSLVAGVYADTQYF. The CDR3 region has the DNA TGTGCCAGCAGCTTAGTCGCGGGAGTGTACGCAGATACGCAGTATTTT.